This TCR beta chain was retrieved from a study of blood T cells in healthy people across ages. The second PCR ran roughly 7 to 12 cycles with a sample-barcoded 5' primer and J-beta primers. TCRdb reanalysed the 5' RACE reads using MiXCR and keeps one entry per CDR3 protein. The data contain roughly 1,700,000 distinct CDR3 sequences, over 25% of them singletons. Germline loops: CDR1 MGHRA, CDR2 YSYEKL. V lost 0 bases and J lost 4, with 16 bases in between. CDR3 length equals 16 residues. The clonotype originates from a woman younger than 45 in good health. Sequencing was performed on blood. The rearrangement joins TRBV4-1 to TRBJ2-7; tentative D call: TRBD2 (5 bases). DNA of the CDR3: TGCGCCAGCAGCCAAGATATAGCGTCGACCGCATACGAGCAGTACTTC. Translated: CASSQDIASTAYEQYF.